The sequence of this TCR beta chain was determined in a study of monozygotic twins with inflammatory bowel disease. The germline V gene has CDR1 LNHDA and CDR2 SQIVND (reference sequence). The CDR3 covers 15 residues. TCRdb reprocessed the 5' RACE reads; each CDR3 protein has one entry and no DNA is given. Its listing shows 330,000 or so distinct CDR3 sequences. Sample: blood. This clonotype was obtained from a human donor with ulcerative colitis or Crohn's disease, or a healthy co-twin of an affected twin (not recorded which). V usage is TRBV19 and J usage is TRBJ2-1; TCRdb outputs TRBD1, but without DNA this stays unchecked. This chain's CDR3 is CASSIRQGTHNEQFF.